The 29 T cell receptor beta chains presented below share a single source sample, sequenced in a study of Graves' ophthalmopathy and Graves' hyperthyroidism. Investigators amplified TCR beta CDR3 regions from RNA transcripts. HTBI primers were used in a first-round RT-PCR, which preceded a second-round multiplex PCR. TCRdb processed the multiplex PCR reads anew with MiXCR; each CDR3 protein has one entry. The sample has hundreds of thousands of distinct CDR3 sequences, approximately 21% seen once; the top ten hold more than 2.5%. Sequencing input: peripheral blood. These receptors came from a woman between 18 and 29 years old with stable Graves' hyperthyroidism.

Comment on this clonotype: One end of the junction fails to match germline, which may point to a read error. This chain uses TRBV11-2 with TRBJ2-7; D may be TRBD2 (6 bases). The germline V gene encodes CDR1 SGHAT and CDR2 FQNNGV. The CDR3 length is 14 residues. CDR3 amino acids: CAGSPTGTFYEQYF. CDR3 DNA: TGTGCCGGCAGCCCTACCGGGACTTTCTACGAGCAGTACTTC. Full variable domain (missing parts from reference TRBV11-2 and TRBJ2-7): EAGVAQSPRYKIIEKRQSVAFWCNPISGHATLYWYQQILGQGPKLLIQFQNNGVVDDSQLPKDRFSAERLKGVDSTLKIQPAKLEDSAVYLCAGSPTGTFYEQYFGPGTRLTVT.

The J gene is TRBJ1-1, the V gene TRBV28; D not resolved. The CDR3 has 11 amino acids. Per germline, CDR1 MDHEN and CDR2 SYDVKM. V gave up 10 bases and J gave up 2 bases, with 8 bases separating them. CDR3 region: CAIHRNTEAFF. CDR3 nucleotide sequence: TGTGCCATTCACCGAAACACTGAAGCTTTCTTT.

The count of this clonotype is one. The rearrangement joins TRBV12-3 or TRBV12-4 to TRBJ2-5, with 12 bases identical to TRBD2. The CDR3 contains 18 residues. Trimming at V came to 3 bases and at J to 0 bases, leaving 8 bases not matched to a gene. The CDR3 loop reads CASSFLGLAGMYQETQYF. CDR3 bases: TGTGCCAGCAGTTTCCTGGGACTAGCGGGCATGTACCAAGAGACCCAGTACTTC.

The table lists this clonotype with many counts. The V call is TRBV2, the J call TRBJ1-5, with TRBD1 as a possible D gene (6 bases). CDR3 length equals 15 residues. V was shortened by 6 bases and J by 2 bases, with 14 bases between the two germline ends. Germline V CDR1 and CDR2: SNHLY, FYNNEI. The DNA of the CDR3 is TGTGCCAGCAGCTTTAGGACAGTTGGCAATCAGCCCCAGCATTTT. It specifies CASSFRTVGNQPQHF. The whole variable domain, remainder taken from reference TRBV2 and TRBJ1-5, is EPEVTQTPSHQVTQMGQEVILRCVPISNHLYFYWYRQILGQKVEFLVSFYNNEISEKSEIFDDQFSVERPDGSNFTLKIRSTKLEDSAMYFCASSFRTVGNQPQHFGDGTRLSIL.

The table lists this clonotype with many counts. CDR3 in DNA: TGCGCCAGCAGCCAAGGAGTAGCTTTCTTT. It specifies CASSQGVAFF. The chain recombines TRBV4-1 with TRBJ1-1, with D unresolved. Trimming left V 1 base short and J 10 bases short, with 4 bases between. Germline CDR1 is MGHRA and CDR2 is YSYEKL. This CDR3 contains 10 residues.

This clonotype turned up a few times. The CDR3 bases are TGTGCCAGCAGCTCATGGACGGAGCCTGAAGCTTTCTTT. Amino acids: CASSSWTEPEAFF. The chain uses TRBV7-8 and TRBJ1-1, with D uncertain. The CDR3 loop spans 13 amino acids. CDR1 is SGHVS, CDR2 FQNEAQ, per germline. Trimming shortened V by 4 bases and J by 6 bases, and 12 bases separated the two germline ends.

This clonotype was detected ten times or more. This chain joins TRBV28 and TRBJ2-7; 13 nucleotides agree with TRBD2. Trimming removed 3 bases from V and 2 bases from J; junction bases left unmatched: 4. The CDR3 contains 16 residues. Germline loops: CDR1 MDHEN, CDR2 SYDVKM. The CDR3: CASSFGLAGVTYEQYF. CDR3 nucleotide sequence: TGTGCCAGCAGTTTCGGACTAGCGGGAGTCACCTACGAGCAGTACTTC.

There are many counts of this clonotype. The V and J genes are TRBV20-1 and TRBJ2-2; 8 bases line up with TRBD2. This CDR3 contains 19 residues. In germline, CDR1 is DFQATT, CDR2 SNEGSKA (reference sequence). V gave up 1 base and J gave up 1 base; unmatched junction bases: 14. The CDR3 coding sequence is TGCAGTGCTAGAGCCATGTGGCTAGCGGGTGTCCGGAACACCGGGGAGCTGTTTTTT. Translated: CSARAMWLAGVRNTGELFF.

This clonotype was recorded many times. This sequence joins TRBV2 and TRBJ2-5, with 9 bases lining up with TRBD1. V was pared by 11 bases and J by 5 bases, with 9 bases of the junction left unmatched. The V gene's germline CDR1 is SNHLY and CDR2 FYNNEI. The CDR3 extends over 13 amino acids. CDR3 nucleotides: TGTGCCGGGGGGACAGGGAATACGGAGACCCAGTACTTC. This sequence encodes CAGGTGNTETQYF.

This clonotype is categorized as medium-sized. The genes are TRBV5-1 and TRBJ1-1; D is ambiguous. Trimming stripped 5 bases from V and 4 bases from J, with 12 bases between. The V gene's germline CDR1 is SGHRS and CDR2 YFSETQ. The CDR3 sequence is 13 residues long. CDR3 coding DNA: TGCGCCAGCAGGCGATGGGGTGGCACTGAAGCTTTCTTT. Encoded protein: CASRRWGGTEAFF.

This clonotype showed up many times. This chain links TRBV6-1 with TRBJ1-1; 9 bases align to TRBD1. The V gene end was trimmed by 6 bases and the J gene end by 7 bases; junction bases not matched to a gene: 6. The CDR3 covers 13 residues. The germline V gene has CDR1 MNHNS and CDR2 SASEGT. CDR3 in amino acids: CASSRTGALEAFF. Written as DNA, the CDR3 is TGTGCCAGCAGCCGGACAGGGGCTCTTGAAGCTTTCTTT.

This clonotype was seen at least ten times. The J gene is TRBJ2-7, the V gene TRBV5-1; 7 bases align to TRBD1. V shed 0 bases and J 1 base; nucleotides not matched to a gene: 4. The length of the CDR3 is 15 residues. Germline V lookup: CDR1 SGHRS, CDR2 YFSETQ. CDR3: CASSLADRSSYEQYF. As DNA, the CDR3 is TGCGCCAGCAGCTTGGCGGACAGGTCTTCCTACGAGCAGTACTTC.

This chain uses TRBV7-3 with TRBJ1-1; D is perhaps TRBD1 (6 bases). Germline V CDR1 and CDR2: SGHTA, FQGTGA. The CDR3 length is 15 residues. V lost 5 bases to trimming and J lost 5 bases, with 18 bases between them. The CDR3 is CASSNLGGARTEAFF. CDR3 in DNA: TGTGCCAGCAGCAATTTGGGGGGGGCTAGGACTGAAGCTTTCTTT.

This clonotype was seen repeatedly, ten times or more. The genes are TRBV29-1 and TRBJ2-7, with D possibly TRBD1 on 7 matching bases. The V and J ends lost 1 base and 2 bases respectively, with 12 bases between them. The germline V gene has CDR1 SQVTM and CDR2 ANQGSEA. CDR3 length: 14 residues. The CDR3, as DNA: TGCAGCGTTGAAGGGGGGGACAGTCCCTACGAGCAGTACTTC. Protein: CSVEGGDSPYEQYF.

This chain uses TRBV12-3 or TRBV12-4 with TRBJ1-1; D is uncertain. Trimming took off 6 bases at V and 2 bases at J, with 16 bases between the two ends. The CDR3 is made up of 15 amino acids. CDR3 DNA sequence: TGTGCCAGCAGGGAGAAACAGAGAGATAACACTGAAGCTTTCTTT. Translation: CASREKQRDNTEAFF.

The rearrangement links TRBV19 to TRBJ2-5; D may be TRBD2 (5 bases). Trimming left V 6 bases short and J 0 bases short, with 20 bases between. Germline loops: CDR1 LNHDA, CDR2 SQIVND (reference sequence). The CDR3 has 17 residues. The CDR3 nucleotides are TGTGCCAGTAGATTAGGACCGGGAACGGGGAACCAAGAGACCCAGTACTTC. This sequence encodes CASRLGPGTGNQETQYF.

The table lists this clonotype with many counts. This chain links TRBV12-3 or TRBV12-4 with TRBJ1-5; D is ambiguous. The ends were cut back, 1 base at V and 6 bases at J, with 7 bases in the middle. The CDR3 runs 13 residues. The CDR3 bases are TGTGCCAGCAGTTTAGGGGGTGGTCAGCCCCAGCATTTT. Its protein is CASSLGGGQPQHF.

In this sample, this clonotype turned up a few times. This chain uses TRBV5-1 with TRBJ1-1, with D perhaps TRBD1 (5 bases). Per germline, CDR1 SGHRS and CDR2 YFSETQ. V gave up 3 bases and J gave up 3 bases, with 15 bases separating them. This CDR3 comprises 15 residues. The DNA for the CDR3 is TGCGCCAGCAGCTATCCCGGGACGTGGGACACTGAAGCTTTCTTT. It specifies CASSYPGTWDTEAFF. The whole variable domain, remainder taken from reference TRBV5-1 and TRBJ1-1, is KAGVTQTPRYLIKTRGQQVTLSCSPISGHRSVSWYQQTPGQGLQFLFEYFSETQRNKGNFPGRFSGRQFSNSRSEMNVSTLELGDSALYLCASSYPGTWDTEAFFGQGTRLTVV.

This clonotype has at least ten counts. The J gene is TRBJ2-2, the V gene TRBV6-1; 8 bases align to TRBD1. Germline assignment: CDR1 MNHNS and CDR2 SASEGT. Trimming at V came to 1 base and at J to 6 bases, leaving 4 bases not matched to a gene. The CDR3 extends over 15 amino acids. The DNA for the CDR3 is TGTGCCAGCAGTGAAGGGACAGGGATGTCCGGGGAGCTGTTTTTT. Translated: CASSEGTGMSGELFF.

The rearrangement uses TRBV28 and TRBJ2-4; perhaps D is TRBD1 or TRBD2 (5 bases each). The V and J ends lost 7 bases and 0 bases respectively, with 13 bases between them. The CDR3 covers 15 residues. Germline V gene lookup returns CDR1 MDHEN and CDR2 SYDVKM. CDR3 region: CASTTRGLAKNIQYF. The CDR3 bases are TGTGCCAGCACGACACGGGGCTTAGCCAAAAACATTCAGTACTTC.

The sample holds many counts of this clonotype. The chain is built from TRBV25-1 and TRBJ2-5; 12 bases align to TRBD2. The CDR3 spans 15 residues. Germline CDR1 is MGHDK and CDR2 is SYGVNS. Unmatched junction bases numbered 2, after V lost 4 bases and J lost 2 bases. The CDR3 region has the DNA TGTGCCAGCAGTGGCACTAGCGGGGGGCAAGAGACCCAGTACTTC. Its translation: CASSGTSGGQETQYF.

To note about this clonotype: A much larger clone differs by one base, so this may be a read error. The chain links TRBV10-3 to TRBJ2-2; D possibly uses TRBD1 or TRBD2 (6 bases each). Trimming removed 2 bases at V and 6 bases at J, with 13 bases between. The CDR3 consists of 15 residues. Germline CDR1 and CDR2: ENHRY and SYGVKD. Written as DNA, the CDR3 is TGTGCCATCAGTGAGGTGGGGGGCTCCCCCGGGGAGCTGTTTTTT. Its protein is CAISEVGGSPGELFF.

Only a few counts were recorded for this clonotype. J is TRBJ2-7 and V is TRBV11-1, with 8 positions matching TRBD1. V lost 5 bases to trimming and J lost 7 bases; unmatched junction nucleotides: 13. Germline V gene sequence: CDR1 SGHAT, CDR2 FQDESV (reference sequence). This CDR3 has 15 amino acids. CDR3 protein: CASSTPGQAYLEQYF. CDR3 nucleotide sequence: TGTGCCAGCAGCACCCCGGGACAGGCATATCTTGAGCAGTACTTC.

This clonotype came up many times. The rearrangement joins TRBV20-1 to TRBJ1-1; TRBD1 matches 7 bases. The CDR3 runs to 15 residues. CDR1 is DFQATT and CDR2 is SNEGSKA in the germline V gene (reference sequence). After removal of 2 bases from V and 4 bases from J, the junction contained 10 bases not matched to a gene. Written as DNA, the CDR3 is TGCAGTGCTAGAAACCGACAGGGTAGAAGCACTGAAGCTTTCTTT. It codes for CSARNRQGRSTEAFF.

This clonotype was seen repeatedly, ten times or more. The V gene is TRBV6-2 or TRBV6-3, the J gene TRBJ2-4; the D gene is possibly TRBD2 (7 bases). The CDR3 has 15 residues. CDR1 is MNHEY and CDR2 is SVGEGT in the germline V gene. The V end lost 4 bases, the J end lost 3 bases, and 13 bases lay between the germline ends. CDR3 sequence (DNA): TGTGCCAGCAGTTTCGGGGGAGGGGGCAAAAACATTCAGTACTTC. It specifies CASSFGGGGKNIQYF.

The gene calls are TRBV20-1 and TRBJ1-5; D not certain. CDR3 length: 13 amino acids. Trimming pared 6 bases from V and 10 bases from J, leaving 19 bases between. Germline-derived CDR1 and CDR2 are DFQATT and SNEGSKA (reference sequence). As DNA, the CDR3 is TGCAGTGCGCGTCAGATAATGTATGAACCCCAGCATTTT. Protein: CSARQIMYEPQHF.

This clonotype was detected ten times or more. V and J are TRBV7-2 and TRBJ2-5; 8 bases line up with TRBD2. The ends lost 1 base at V and 5 bases at J; junction bases unmatched: 3. This CDR3 is 14 amino acids long. In germline, CDR1 is SGHTA, CDR2 FQGNSA. CDR3 loop: CASSLGLALETQYF. The CDR3 coding sequence is TGTGCCAGCAGCTTAGGACTAGCGCTGGAGACCCAGTACTTC.

This clonotype was seen repeatedly, ten times or more. The rearrangement uses TRBV20-1 and TRBJ1-1, with a weak D call TRBD1 (5 bases). CDR1 DFQATT and CDR2 SNEGSKA come from the germline V gene (reference sequence). The CDR3 is 14 residues long. The germline V and J ends were trimmed by 0 bases and 0 bases, with 8 bases remaining between them. The CDR3 DNA follows: TGCAGTGCTAGAGATTACAGGTTGAACACTGAAGCTTTCTTT. Protein product: CSARDYRLNTEAFF.

The chain links TRBV4-2 to TRBJ2-4, with D maybe TRBD2 (6 bases). Germline CDR1 LGHNA, CDR2 YNFKEQ. V lost 0 bases and J lost 10, with 10 bases in between. CDR3 length: 13 amino acids. The CDR3 reads CASSQEGGRIQYF. The CDR3 DNA reads as TGTGCCAGCAGCCAAGAGGGTGGGAGGATTCAGTACTTC.